The 18 T cell receptor beta chains reported below all come from one sample, sequenced in a study of spatial heterogeneity in lung cancer. Overall study findings and caveats: It was found that expanded intratumoral alpha and beta TCR counts tracked tumor mutation counts.

TCRdb itself ran the 5' RACE reads through MiXCR, one entry per CDR3 protein. The sample contains just under 5,000 distinct CDR3 sequences, over 10% of which appear only once. No antigen has been identified for these receptors. Time point noted: sample taken at primary tumor resection. The material sequenced was lung tumor tissue, taken at surgery. Every receptor here comes from a female donor with early-stage non-small cell lung cancer.

This clonotype appeared a few times. CDR3 amino acids: CASSAPSGGGTDTQYF. CDR3 coding DNA: TGTGCCAGCAGCGCCCCCTCCGGGGGGGGCACAGATACGCAGTATTTT. V and J are TRBV9 and TRBJ2-3; 8 bases are a match to TRBD2. Trimming took 3 bases from V and 1 from J; bases not matched to a gene: 7. This CDR3 spans 16 amino acids. From germline, CDR1 is SGDLS and CDR2 YYNGEE.

By share, this clonotype ranks as medium-sized (0.01 to 0.1%). This chain connects TRBV7-2 to TRBJ1-2; 8 bases match TRBD1. Trimming removed 5 bases from V and 1 base from J; junction bases left unmatched: 12. This CDR3 is 17 amino acids long. Germline CDR1 is SGHTA and CDR2 is FQGNSA. Here the CDR3 reads CASSPGTGATFNYGYTF. The DNA of the CDR3 is TGTGCCAGCAGCCCTGGGACAGGAGCAACCTTTAACTATGGCTACACCTTC.

CDR3 nucleotide sequence: TGTGCCAGCAGCTTTCGAGGTAGTTCGCAGTATTTT. It is translated as CASSFRGSSQYF. The V gene is TRBV7-2, the J gene TRBJ2-3, with D unclear. Germline CDR1 reads SGHTA; CDR2 reads FQGNSA. V lost 3 bases and J 10 bases, leaving 11 bases between the germline ends. The CDR3 consists of 12 residues.

This chain connects TRBV28 to TRBJ2-1; D gene unclear. The CDR3 contains 12 residues. The V gene lost 6 bases and the J gene lost 1 base, with 4 bases spanning the gap. Germline values: CDR1 MDHEN, CDR2 SYDVKM. The CDR3 region has the DNA TGTGCCAGCAGGGGGTCCTACAATGAGCAGTTCTTC. This sequence encodes CASRGSYNEQFF. The whole variable domain, filled in from reference TRBV28 and TRBJ2-1, reads DVKVTQSSRYLVKRTGEKVFLECVQDMDHENMFWYRQDPGLGLRLIYFSYDVKMKEKGDIPEGYSVSREKKERFSLILESASTNQTSMYLCASRGSYNEQFFGPGTRLTVL.

Judged by abundance, this clonotype is medium-sized. The chain uses TRBV5-1 and TRBJ2-5; no reliable D call. Germline CDR1 is SGHRS and CDR2 is YFSETQ. CDR3 length: 14 amino acids. Trimming cost V 0 bases and J 2 bases, with 8 bases left between them. The chain's CDR3 is CASSLDYRQETQYF. The CDR3, as DNA: TGCGCCAGCAGCTTGGACTATAGGCAAGAGACCCAGTACTTC.

This clonotype was seen more than once but under ten times. This sequence may be a read error, since a much larger clone differs from it by one base. The V call is TRBV13, the J call TRBJ2-5; D is perhaps TRBD1 or TRBD2 (5 bases each). Germline CDR1 and CDR2: PRHDT and FYEKMQ (reference sequence). The CDR3 totals 15 residues. Here the CDR3 reads CTSKRAIWGQETQYF. The CDR3, as DNA: TGTACCAGCAAACGGGCCATTTGGGGGCAAGAGACCCAGTACTTC.

In this sample, this clonotype is medium-sized. This chain links TRBV7-2 with TRBJ2-4; a weak D match, TRBD2 (5 bases). Trimming pared 1 base from V and 7 bases from J, leaving 20 bases between. CDR1 is SGHTA and CDR2 is FQGNSA in the germline V gene. The CDR3 is 17 residues long. The CDR3 loop is CASSLVVRGVGKNIQYF. DNA for the CDR3: TGTGCCAGCAGCTTAGTGGTCCGGGGAGTCGGCAAGAACATTCAGTACTTC.

This clonotype is medium-sized. The chain carries TRBV7-2 and TRBJ2-2; no clear D. The CDR3 runs to 15 residues. V dropped 6 bases and J dropped 11 bases, with 22 bases sitting between them. Per germline, CDR1 SGHTA and CDR2 FQGNSA. The CDR3 loop reads CASSYTGADTKELFF. For the CDR3, the DNA is TGTGCCAGCAGTTACACGGGCGCGGATACCAAAGAGCTGTTTTTT. Complete variable domain (other parts from reference TRBV7-2 and TRBJ2-2): GAGVSQSPSNKVTEKGKDVELRCDPISGHTALYWYRQSLGQGLEFLIYFQGNSAPDKSGLPSDRFSAERTGGSVSTLTIQRTQQEDSAVYLCASSYTGADTKELFFGEGSRLTVL.

This clonotype was recorded a few times. The chain joins TRBV30 to TRBJ1-1; D is unclear. CDR1 is GTSNPN, CDR2 SVGIG, per germline (reference sequence). Trimming removed 0 bases at V and 4 bases at J, with 9 bases between. The CDR3 spans 13 residues. In nucleotides, the CDR3 is TGTGCCTGGAGTGTTAAGGGTGGCACTGAAGCTTTCTTT. It is translated as CAWSVKGGTEAFF.

This clonotype was observed many times. This chain uses TRBV15 with TRBJ2-7; D is perhaps TRBD2 (7 bases). Germline CDR1 reads LNHNV; CDR2 reads YYDKDF (reference sequence). The ends were cut back, 6 bases at V and 3 bases at J, with 12 bases in the middle. This CDR3 region has 13 residues. The CDR3 bases are TGTGCCACCAGTGGGGGGGCCAACTACGAGCAGTACTTC. Translating gives CATSGGANYEQYF.

Sample share makes this clonotype medium-sized. The V call is TRBV4-1, the J call TRBJ2-3; the match to TRBD2 covers 13 bases. V lost 2 bases to trimming and J lost 9 bases; unmatched junction nucleotides: 11. This CDR3 has 17 residues. Germline V gene sequence: CDR1 MGHRA, CDR2 YSYEKL. In DNA, the CDR3 is TGCGCCAGCAGCCAATTGACCGAGACTAGCGGGGGGAGGACGCAGTATTTT. Translation gives CASSQLTETSGGRTQYF.

The genes are TRBV7-8 and TRBJ2-3; D uncertain. Germline CDR1 reads SGHVS; CDR2 reads FQNEAQ. The length of the CDR3 is 13 residues. The V end lost 3 bases, the J end lost 5 bases, and 9 bases lay between the germline ends. This CDR3 reads CASSLRKGDTQYF. CDR3 DNA sequence: TGTGCCAGCAGCTTGCGGAAAGGAGATACGCAGTATTTT.

By share, this clonotype ranks as medium-sized. The chain has TRBV5-6 and TRBJ2-3; D is perhaps TRBD1 (7 bases). The CDR3 consists of 15 residues. Trimming removed 7 bases from V and 4 bases from J, with 19 bases in between. In germline, CDR1 is SGHDT, CDR2 YYEEEE. CDR3: CASRGEGRGADTQYF. CDR3 coding DNA: TGTGCCAGCCGAGGCGAGGGCAGGGGGGCAGATACGCAGTATTTT.

This clonotype rates as medium-sized (0.01 to 0.1%). The chain employs TRBV20-1 and TRBJ2-7; D is possibly TRBD2 (6 bases). V was shortened by 5 bases and J by 2 bases, with 13 bases between the two germline ends. The CDR3 covers 13 residues. Per germline, CDR1 DFQATT and CDR2 SNEGSKA (reference sequence). CDR3 protein: CSALRPGAYEQYF. The DNA of the CDR3 is TGCAGTGCTCTCAGACCGGGGGCCTACGAGCAGTACTTC.

By share of the sample, this clonotype is large (0.1 to 1%). This chain connects TRBV5-1 to TRBJ1-6; D possibly corresponds to TRBD1 (6 bases). The CDR3 has 15 residues. Deletions cut 4 bases from V and 8 bases from J, with 16 bases between. Germline V gene sequence: CDR1 SGHRS, CDR2 YFSETQ. CDR3 sequence reads: CASSPEGRGHSPLHF. In DNA, the CDR3 is TGCGCCAGCAGCCCCGAGGGCAGGGGACATTCACCCCTCCACTTT.

This clonotype was counted at least ten times. This sequence joins TRBV12-3 or TRBV12-4 and TRBJ2-6; D remains ambiguous. V gave up 7 bases and J gave up 15 bases, with 22 bases separating them. This CDR3 has 14 amino acids. This chain's CDR3 is CASKDLGPLNDLTF. In nucleotides, the CDR3 is TGTGCCAGCAAGGACCTAGGGCCCCTTAATGACCTGACTTTC.

This clonotype is medium-sized within its sample. The chain links TRBV27 to TRBJ2-3, with D perhaps TRBD2 (6 bases). CDR3 length: 15 amino acids. The germline gives CDR1 MNHEY, CDR2 SMNVEV (reference sequence). The V end was cut by 6 bases, the J end by 0 bases, with 13 bases between. The DNA for the CDR3 is TGTGCCAGCAGACGCCGGGAGACTAGCACAGATACGCAGTATTTT. This translates into CASRRRETSTDTQYF.

V usage is TRBV3-1 and J usage is TRBJ2-7; D possibly corresponds to TRBD2 (5 bases). The germline V and J ends were trimmed by 6 bases and 0 bases, with 12 bases remaining between them. CDR1 is LGHDT, CDR2 YNNKEL, per germline (reference sequence). The CDR3 has 14 residues. CDR3 coding DNA: TGTGCCAGCAGGAAGAGTGGAGGCTCCTACGAGCAGTACTTC. Translation gives CASRKSGGSYEQYF.